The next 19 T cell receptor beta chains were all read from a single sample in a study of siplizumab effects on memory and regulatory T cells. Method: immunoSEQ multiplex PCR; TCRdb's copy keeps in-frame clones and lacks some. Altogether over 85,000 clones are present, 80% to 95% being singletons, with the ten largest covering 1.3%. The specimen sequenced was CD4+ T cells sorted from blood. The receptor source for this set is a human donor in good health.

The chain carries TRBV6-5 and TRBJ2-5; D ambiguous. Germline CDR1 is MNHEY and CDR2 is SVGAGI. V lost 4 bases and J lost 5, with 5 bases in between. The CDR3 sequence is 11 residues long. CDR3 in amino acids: CASSSRETQYF. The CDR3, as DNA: TGTGCCAGCAGTTCACGGGAGACCCAGTACTTC.

CDR3 protein: CASSYGQGAEEQYF. The CDR3 DNA reads as TGCGCCAGCAGCTATGGACAGGGGGCGGAGGAGCAGTACTTC. The genes are TRBV5-1 and TRBJ2-7; 11 nucleotides match TRBD1. Losses at the gene ends were 3 bases for V and 7 bases for J; bases not matched to a gene: 6. Germline V gives CDR1 SGHRS, CDR2 YFSETQ. The CDR3 extends over 14 amino acids.

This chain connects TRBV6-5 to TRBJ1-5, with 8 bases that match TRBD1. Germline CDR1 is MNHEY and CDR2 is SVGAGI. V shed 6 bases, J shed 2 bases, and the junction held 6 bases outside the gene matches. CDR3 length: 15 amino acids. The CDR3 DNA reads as TGTGCCAGCAGCCCGGGACAGGCCCGCAATCAGCCCCAGCATTTT. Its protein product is CASSPGQARNQPQHF.

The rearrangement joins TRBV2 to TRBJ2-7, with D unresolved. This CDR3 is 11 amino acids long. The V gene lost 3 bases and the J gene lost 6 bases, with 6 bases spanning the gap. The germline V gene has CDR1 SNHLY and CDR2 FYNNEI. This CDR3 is CASSDRREQYF. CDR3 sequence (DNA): TGTGCCAGCAGTGACAGGCGCGAGCAGTACTTC. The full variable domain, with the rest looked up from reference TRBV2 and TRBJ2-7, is EPEVTQTPSHQVTQMGQEVILRCVPISNHLYFYWYRQILGQKVEFLVSFYNNEISEKSEIFDDQFSVERPDGSNFTLKIRSTKLEDSAMYFCASSDRREQYFGPGTRLTVT.

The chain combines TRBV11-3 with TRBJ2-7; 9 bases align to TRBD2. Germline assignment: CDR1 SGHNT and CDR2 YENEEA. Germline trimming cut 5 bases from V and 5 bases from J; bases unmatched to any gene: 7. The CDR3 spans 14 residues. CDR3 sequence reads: CASSEGTSRDEQYF. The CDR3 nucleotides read TGTGCCAGCAGCGAAGGGACTAGCCGTGACGAGCAGTACTTC.

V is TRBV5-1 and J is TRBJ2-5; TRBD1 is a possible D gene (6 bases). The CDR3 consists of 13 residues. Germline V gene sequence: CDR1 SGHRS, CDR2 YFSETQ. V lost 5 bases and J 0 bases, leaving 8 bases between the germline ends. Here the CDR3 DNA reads TGCGCCAGCAGGAGGGACAACCAAGAGACCCAGTACTTC. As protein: CASRRDNQETQYF.

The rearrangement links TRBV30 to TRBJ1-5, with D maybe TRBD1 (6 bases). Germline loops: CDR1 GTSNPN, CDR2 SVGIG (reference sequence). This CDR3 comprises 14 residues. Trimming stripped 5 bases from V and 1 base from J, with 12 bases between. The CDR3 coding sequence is TGTGCCTGGGGCCGGGACAACAGCAATCAGCCCCAGCATTTT. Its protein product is CAWGRDNSNQPQHF.

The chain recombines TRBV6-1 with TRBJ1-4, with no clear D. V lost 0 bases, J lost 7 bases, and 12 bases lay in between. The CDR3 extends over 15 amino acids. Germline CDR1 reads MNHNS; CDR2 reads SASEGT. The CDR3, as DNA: TGTGCCAGCAGTGAAGCTCCCTATTTAAGTGAAAAACTGTTTTTT. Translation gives CASSEAPYLSEKLFF.

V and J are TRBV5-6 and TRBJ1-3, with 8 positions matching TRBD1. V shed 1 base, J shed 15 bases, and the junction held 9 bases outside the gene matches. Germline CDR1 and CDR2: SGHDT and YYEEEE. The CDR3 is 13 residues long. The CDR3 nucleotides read TGTGCCAGCAGCTTGTACCTGACAGGGGAGGAATATTTT. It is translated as CASSLYLTGEEYF.

The CDR3 region is CASSTGRGDSGNTIYF. CDR3 nucleotides: TGTGCCAGCAGCACCGGACGAGGAGATTCTGGAAACACCATATATTTT. The chain couples TRBV7-9 to TRBJ1-3; no definite D call. The germline CDR1 and CDR2 sequences are SEHNR and FQNEAQ (reference sequence). The CDR3 has 16 amino acids. V dropped 5 bases and J dropped 1 base, with 15 bases sitting between them.

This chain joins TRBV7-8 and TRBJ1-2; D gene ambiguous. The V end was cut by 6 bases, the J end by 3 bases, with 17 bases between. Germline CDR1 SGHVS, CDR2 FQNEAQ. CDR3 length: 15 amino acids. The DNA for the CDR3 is TGTGCCAGCAGAGCGCAACGGCTGCTAGACTATGGCTACACCTTC. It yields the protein CASRAQRLLDYGYTF.

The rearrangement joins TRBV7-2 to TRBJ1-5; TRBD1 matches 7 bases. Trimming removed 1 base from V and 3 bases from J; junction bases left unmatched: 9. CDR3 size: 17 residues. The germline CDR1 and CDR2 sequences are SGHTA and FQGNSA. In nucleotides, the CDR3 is TGTGCCAGCAGCTTAGAGGGAGACAGGGCCTCCAATCAGCCCCAGCATTTT. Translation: CASSLEGDRASNQPQHF.

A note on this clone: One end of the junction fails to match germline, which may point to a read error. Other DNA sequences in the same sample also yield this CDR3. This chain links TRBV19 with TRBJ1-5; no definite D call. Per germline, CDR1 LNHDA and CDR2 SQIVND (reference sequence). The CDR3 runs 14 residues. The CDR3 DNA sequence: TGCGCCAGTAGTGTGGACGGAGCCAATCAGCCCCAGCATTTT. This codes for CASSVDGANQPQHF.

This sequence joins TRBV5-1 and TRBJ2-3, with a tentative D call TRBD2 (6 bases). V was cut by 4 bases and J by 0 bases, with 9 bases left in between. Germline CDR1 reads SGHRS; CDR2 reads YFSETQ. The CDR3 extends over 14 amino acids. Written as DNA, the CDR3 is TGCGCCAGCAGCCCGGGGACTAGCACAGATACGCAGTATTTT. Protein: CASSPGTSTDTQYF. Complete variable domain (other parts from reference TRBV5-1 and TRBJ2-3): KAGVTQTPRYLIKTRGQQVTLSCSPISGHRSVSWYQQTPGQGLQFLFEYFSETQRNKGNFPGRFSGRQFSNSRSEMNVSTLELGDSALYLCASSPGTSTDTQYFGPGTRLTVL.

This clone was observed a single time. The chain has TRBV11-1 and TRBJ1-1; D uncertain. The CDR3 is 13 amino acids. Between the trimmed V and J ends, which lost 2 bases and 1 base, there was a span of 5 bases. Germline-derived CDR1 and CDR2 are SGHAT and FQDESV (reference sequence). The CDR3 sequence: CASSLHGNTEAFF. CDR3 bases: TGTGCCAGCAGCTTACACGGGAACACTGAAGCTTTCTTT.

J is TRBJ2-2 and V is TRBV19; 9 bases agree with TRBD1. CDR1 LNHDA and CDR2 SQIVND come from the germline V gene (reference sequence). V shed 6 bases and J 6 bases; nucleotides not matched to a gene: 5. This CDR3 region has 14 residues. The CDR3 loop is CASRVQGASGELFF. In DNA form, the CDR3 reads TGTGCCAGTAGAGTACAGGGGGCATCCGGGGAGCTGTTTTTT.

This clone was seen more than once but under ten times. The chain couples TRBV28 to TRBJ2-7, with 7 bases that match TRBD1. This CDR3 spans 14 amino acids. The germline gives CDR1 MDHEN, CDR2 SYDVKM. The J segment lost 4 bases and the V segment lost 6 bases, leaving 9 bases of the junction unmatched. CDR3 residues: CASSPTGTDYEQYF. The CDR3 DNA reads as TGTGCCAGCAGCCCGACCGGGACAGATTACGAGCAGTACTTC.

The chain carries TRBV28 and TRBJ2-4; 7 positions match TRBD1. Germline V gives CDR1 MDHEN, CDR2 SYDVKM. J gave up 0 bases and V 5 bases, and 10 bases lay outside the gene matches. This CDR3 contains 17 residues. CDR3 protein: CASSARDRSIAKNIQYF. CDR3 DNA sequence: TGTGCCAGCAGTGCCCGGGACAGAAGTATAGCCAAAAACATTCAGTACTTC.

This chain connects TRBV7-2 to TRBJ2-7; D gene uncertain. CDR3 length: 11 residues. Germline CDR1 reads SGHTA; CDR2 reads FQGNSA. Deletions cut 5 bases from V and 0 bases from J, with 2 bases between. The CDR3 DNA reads TGTGCCAGCAGCGCCTCCTACGAGCAGTACTTC. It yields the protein CASSASYEQYF.